Sequencing of this T cell receptor beta chain was carried out in a study of response to subunit inactivated influenza vaccine. Worth noting for this clonotype: Its antigen is still unknown.

Findings and caveats of the study: Researchers suggested that each seasonal influenza vaccination recruits few new T cells.

Via MiXCR, TCRdb re-called the RT-PCR reads, giving one row per CDR3 protein. The repertoire has 450,000 to 600,000 distinct CDR3 sequences, around 7.9% of them found once; the top ten carry around 14%. Germline CDR1 is SGHTA and CDR2 is FQGTGA. Deletions cut 3 bases from V and 6 bases from J, with 13 bases between. The CDR3 covers 14 residues. V and J are TRBV7-3 and TRBJ2-3; the D is unclear. The sequence was obtained from a man aged 50 to 69 who received an inactivated influenza vaccine. Material: PBMCs from blood, obtained roughly 24 months after vaccination. The chain's CDR3 is CASSFTASPDTQYF. CDR3 DNA sequence: TGTGCCAGCAGCTTTACTGCCAGCCCGGATACGCAGTATTTT.